These T cell receptor beta chains were read from a single sample in a study of blood T cell repertoires in COVID-19. Method: immunoSEQ multiplex PCR; TCRdb's copy keeps in-frame clones and lacks some. The data hold approximately 250,000 clones, with 84% observed a single time. The source material was peripheral blood. These receptors originate from a man between 45 and 60 years old with acute or convalescent COVID-19. The CDR3 runs from the conserved cysteine through the conserved F or W. Clone size appears in some rows only: once, few, many, or a class for an expanded clone.

J gene: TRBJ1-2
clone size: few
V gene: TRBV6-5
CDR3 protein: CASSSMGAPYGYTF

J gene: TRBJ1-6
clone size: .
V gene: TRBV10-3
CDR3 protein: CAIRETGDNSPLHF

J gene: TRBJ1-2
clone size: few
V gene: TRBV24-1
CDR3 protein: CATSASGGQGALSYGYTF

J gene: TRBJ2-4
clone size: .
V gene: TRBV5-4
CDR3 protein: CASSLGTSGSPPLAKNIQYF

J gene: TRBJ2-4
clone size: .
V gene: TRBV5-1
CDR3 protein: CASSLGTGWSDIQYF

J gene: TRBJ1-5
clone size: .
V gene: TRBV15
CDR3 protein: CATGFGGDSNQPQHF

J gene: TRBJ2-2
clone size: .
V gene: TRBV7-3
CDR3 protein: CASSDSGGELFF

J gene: TRBJ2-4
clone size: .
V gene: TRBV30
CDR3 protein: CAWNSGTGGRWNIQYF

J gene: TRBJ1-1
clone size: .
V gene: TRBV12-3/TRBV12-4
CDR3 protein: CASTDGRLAEAFF

J gene: TRBJ1-5
clone size: .
V gene: TRBV19
CDR3 protein: CASSNPRKTAPMF

J gene: TRBJ1-2
clone size: .
V gene: TRBV18
CDR3 protein: CASSRTGDGYTF

J gene: TRBJ1-4
clone size: .
V gene: TRBV4-2
CDR3 protein: CASTSLVLFF

J gene: TRBJ2-1
clone size: .
V gene: TRBV5-5
CDR3 protein: CASSLVGLATHEQFF

J gene: TRBJ2-4
clone size: .
V gene: TRBV5-6
CDR3 protein: CASSPTTGQFQNIQYF

J gene: TRBJ2-3
clone size: .
V gene: TRBV10-3
CDR3 protein: CAISAGGTDTQYF

J gene: TRBJ2-1
clone size: few
V gene: TRBV7-8
CDR3 protein: CASSSLAGGYNEQFF

J gene: TRBJ2-7
clone size: .
V gene: TRBV27
CDR3 protein: CASSPDGGYEQYF

J gene: TRBJ2-7
clone size: .
V gene: TRBV20-1
CDR3 protein: CSVGSTGEQYF

J gene: TRBJ1-5
clone size: once
V gene: TRBV27
CDR3 protein: CASSSQGWGQPQHF

J gene: TRBJ2-7
clone size: few
V gene: TRBV10-3
CDR3 protein: CAITQTGGAYEQYF

J gene: TRBJ2-4
clone size: .
V gene: TRBV11-2
CDR3 protein: CASSDSGAGKNIQYF

J gene: TRBJ1-6
clone size: .
V gene: TRBV30
CDR3 protein: CAWNSRLNSPLHF

J gene: TRBJ1-5
clone size: .
V gene: TRBV5-1
CDR3 protein: CASSPDTGQPQHF

J gene: TRBJ2-3
clone size: .
V gene: TRBV9
CDR3 protein: CASSVTSQLTDTQYF

J gene: TRBJ1-3
clone size: few
V gene: TRBV4-1
CDR3 protein: CASSRAHRGAGNTIYF

J gene: TRBJ1-5
clone size: .
V gene: TRBV7-8
CDR3 protein: CASSLQGVGNQPQHF

J gene: TRBJ1-4
clone size: .
V gene: TRBV19
CDR3 protein: CASSIGVTALGEKLFF

J gene: TRBJ2-7
clone size: .
V gene: TRBV18
CDR3 protein: CASSPPGQGTYEQYF

J gene: TRBJ2-5
clone size: .
V gene: TRBV5-1
CDR3 protein: CASSLTGGVETQYF

J gene: TRBJ1-2
clone size: .
V gene: TRBV27
CDR3 protein: CASSSSGRPLVHGYTF

J gene: TRBJ1-1
clone size: .
V gene: TRBV12-3/TRBV12-4
CDR3 protein: CASSFEETEAFF

J gene: TRBJ1-5
clone size: .
V gene: TRBV15
CDR3 protein: CATRTGESNQPQHF

J gene: TRBJ1-1
clone size: once
V gene: TRBV5-1
CDR3 protein: CASSFGGRQNTEAFF